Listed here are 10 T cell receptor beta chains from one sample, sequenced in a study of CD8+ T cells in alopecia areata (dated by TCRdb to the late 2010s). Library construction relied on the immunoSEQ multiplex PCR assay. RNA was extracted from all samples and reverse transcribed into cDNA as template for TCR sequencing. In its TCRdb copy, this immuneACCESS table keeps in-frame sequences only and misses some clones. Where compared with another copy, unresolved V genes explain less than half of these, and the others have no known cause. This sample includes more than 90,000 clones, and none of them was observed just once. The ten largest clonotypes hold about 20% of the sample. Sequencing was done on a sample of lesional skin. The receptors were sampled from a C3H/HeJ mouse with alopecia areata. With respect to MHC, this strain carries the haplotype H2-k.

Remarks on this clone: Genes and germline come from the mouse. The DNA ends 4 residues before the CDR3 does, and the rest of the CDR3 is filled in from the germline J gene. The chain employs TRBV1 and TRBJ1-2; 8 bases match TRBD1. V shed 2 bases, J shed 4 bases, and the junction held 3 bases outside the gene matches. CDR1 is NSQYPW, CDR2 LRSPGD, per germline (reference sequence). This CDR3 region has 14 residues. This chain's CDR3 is CTCSARQGSSDYTF. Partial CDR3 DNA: TGCACCTGCAGTGCAAGACAGGGGTCCTCC.

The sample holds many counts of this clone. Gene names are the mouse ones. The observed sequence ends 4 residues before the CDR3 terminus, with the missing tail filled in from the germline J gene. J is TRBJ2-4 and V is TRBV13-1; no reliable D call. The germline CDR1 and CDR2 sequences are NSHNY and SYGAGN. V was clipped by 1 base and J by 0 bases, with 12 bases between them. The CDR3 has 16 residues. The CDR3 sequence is CASSDLGGSSQNTLYF. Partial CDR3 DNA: TGTGCCAGCAGTGATTTAGGAGGGTCTAGTCAAAAC.

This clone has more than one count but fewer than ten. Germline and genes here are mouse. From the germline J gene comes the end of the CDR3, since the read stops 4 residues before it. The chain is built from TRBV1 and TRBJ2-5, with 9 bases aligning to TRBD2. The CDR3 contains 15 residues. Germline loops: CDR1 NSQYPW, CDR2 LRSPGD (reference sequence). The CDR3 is CTCSADEDWGDTQYF. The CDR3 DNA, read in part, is TGCACCTGCAGTGCAGATGAGGACTGGGGAGAC.

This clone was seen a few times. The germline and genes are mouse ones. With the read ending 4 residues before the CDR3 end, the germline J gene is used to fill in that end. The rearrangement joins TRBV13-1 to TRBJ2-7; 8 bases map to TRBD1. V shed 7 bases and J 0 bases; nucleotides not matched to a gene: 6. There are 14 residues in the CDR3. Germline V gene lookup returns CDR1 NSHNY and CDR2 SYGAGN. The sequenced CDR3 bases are TGTGCCAGCGCGGGACAGGTTAGCTCCTAT. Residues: CASAGQVSSY. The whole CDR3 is CASAGQVSSYEQYF.

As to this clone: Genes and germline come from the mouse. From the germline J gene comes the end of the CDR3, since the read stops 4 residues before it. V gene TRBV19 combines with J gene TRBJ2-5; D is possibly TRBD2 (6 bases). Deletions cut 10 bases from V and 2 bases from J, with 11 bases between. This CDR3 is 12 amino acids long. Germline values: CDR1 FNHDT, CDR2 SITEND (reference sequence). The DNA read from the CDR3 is TGTGCCGCCCGGGGGGTCCAAGAC. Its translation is CAARGVQD. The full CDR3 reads CAARGVQDTQYF.

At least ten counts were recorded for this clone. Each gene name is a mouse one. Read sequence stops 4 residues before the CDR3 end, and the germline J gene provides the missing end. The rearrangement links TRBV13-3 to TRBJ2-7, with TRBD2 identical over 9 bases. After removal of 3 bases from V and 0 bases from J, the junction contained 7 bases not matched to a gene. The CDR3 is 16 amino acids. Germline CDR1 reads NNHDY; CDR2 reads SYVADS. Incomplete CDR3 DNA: TGTGCCAGCAGTGCCCGGACTGGGGAGAGCTCCTAT. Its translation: CASSARTGESSY. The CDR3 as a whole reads CASSARTGESSYEQYF.

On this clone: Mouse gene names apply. CDR3 region: CASSLQDTQYF. Incomplete CDR3 DNA: TGTGCCAGCAGCCTTCAAGAC. This sequence joins TRBV19 and TRBJ2-5; unclear D gene. The sequence runs out 4 residues before the end of the CDR3; the remainder is reconstructed from the germline J gene. The germline gives CDR1 FNHDT, CDR2 SITEND (reference sequence). The germline V and J ends were trimmed by 5 bases and 3 bases, with 4 bases remaining between them. The length of the CDR3 is 11 residues.

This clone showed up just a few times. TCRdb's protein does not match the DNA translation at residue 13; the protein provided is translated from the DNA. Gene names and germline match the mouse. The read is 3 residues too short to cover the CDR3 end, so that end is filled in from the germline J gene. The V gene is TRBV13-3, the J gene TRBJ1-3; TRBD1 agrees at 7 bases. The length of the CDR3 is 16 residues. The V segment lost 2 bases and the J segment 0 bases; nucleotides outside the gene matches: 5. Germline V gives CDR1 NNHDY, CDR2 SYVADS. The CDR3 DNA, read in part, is TGTGCCAGCAGTGAGGGACAGCCAATTTCTGGAAATACG. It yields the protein CASSEGQPISGNT. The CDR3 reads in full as CASSEGQPISGNTLYF.

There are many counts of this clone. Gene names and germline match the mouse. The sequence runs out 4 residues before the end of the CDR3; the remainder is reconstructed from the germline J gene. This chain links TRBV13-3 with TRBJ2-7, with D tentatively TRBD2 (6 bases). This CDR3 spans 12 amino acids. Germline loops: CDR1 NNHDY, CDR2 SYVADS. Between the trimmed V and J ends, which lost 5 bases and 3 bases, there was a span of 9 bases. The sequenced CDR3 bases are TGTGCCAGCAGAGGGACTTTCTAT. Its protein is CASRGTFY. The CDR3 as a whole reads CASRGTFYEQYF.

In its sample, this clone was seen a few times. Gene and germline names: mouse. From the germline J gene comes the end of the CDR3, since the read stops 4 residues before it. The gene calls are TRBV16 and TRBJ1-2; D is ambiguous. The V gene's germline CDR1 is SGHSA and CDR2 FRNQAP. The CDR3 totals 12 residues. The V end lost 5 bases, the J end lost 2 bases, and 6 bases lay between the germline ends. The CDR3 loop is CASSQANSDYTF. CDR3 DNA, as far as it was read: TGTGCAAGCAGCCAGGCGAACTCC.